The present T cell receptor (beta chain) was sequenced within a study of T cell responses to AZD1222 COVID-19 vaccine. Study-wide results and limits: There were repertoire samples only from the period after the peak T cell response. Spike-specific TCR breadth and depth went up after people got two AZD1222 doses. Donors were chiefly white British, with a greater number of females, and clonal diversity was perhaps underestimated.

Produced via immunoSEQ multiplex PCR; TCRdb's table is partial and in-frame only. The table includes some 150,000 clones, about 92% detected once. On this clone: Antigen: not known.

Deletions cut 5 bases from V and 1 base from J, with 9 bases between. Germline CDR1 and CDR2: MGHDK and SYGVNS. The CDR3 covers 14 residues. This TCR was recovered from an adult who received the AZD1222 COVID-19 vaccine. The rearrangement joins TRBV25-1 to TRBJ1-5; no clear D gene. The sequenced sample was peripheral blood, obtained 28 days after the second AZD1222 dose. This CDR3 is CASSPGLSNQPQHF. The CDR3 DNA follows: TGTGCCAGCAGTCCGGGCCTCAGCAATCAGCCCCAGCATTTT.